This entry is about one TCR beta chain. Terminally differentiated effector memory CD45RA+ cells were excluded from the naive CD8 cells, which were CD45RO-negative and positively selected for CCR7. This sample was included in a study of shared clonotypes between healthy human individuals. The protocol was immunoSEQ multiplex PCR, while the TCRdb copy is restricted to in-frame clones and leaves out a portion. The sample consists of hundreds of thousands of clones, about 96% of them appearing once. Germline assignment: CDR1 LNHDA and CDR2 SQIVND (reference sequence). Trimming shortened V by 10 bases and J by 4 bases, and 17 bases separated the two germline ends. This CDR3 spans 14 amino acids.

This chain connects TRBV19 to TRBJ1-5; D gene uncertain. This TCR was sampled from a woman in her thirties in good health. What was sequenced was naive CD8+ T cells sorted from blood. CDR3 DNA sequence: TGTGCCACCTCACTAAGTCTCCTAAATCAGCCCCAGCATTTT. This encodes CATSLSLLNQPQHF.